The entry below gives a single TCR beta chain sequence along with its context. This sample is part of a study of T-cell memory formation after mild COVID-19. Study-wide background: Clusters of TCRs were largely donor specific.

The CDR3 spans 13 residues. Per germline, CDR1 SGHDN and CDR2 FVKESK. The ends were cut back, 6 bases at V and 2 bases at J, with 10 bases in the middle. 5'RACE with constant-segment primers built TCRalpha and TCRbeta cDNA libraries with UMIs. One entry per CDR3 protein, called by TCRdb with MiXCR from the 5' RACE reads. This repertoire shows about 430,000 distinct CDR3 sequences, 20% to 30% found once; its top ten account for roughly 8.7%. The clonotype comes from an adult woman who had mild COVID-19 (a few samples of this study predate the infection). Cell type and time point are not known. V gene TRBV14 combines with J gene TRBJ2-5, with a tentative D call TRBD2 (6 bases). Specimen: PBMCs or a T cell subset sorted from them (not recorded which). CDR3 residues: CASRPSAQETQYF. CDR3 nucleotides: TGTGCCAGCAGACCTAGCGCACAAGAGACCCAGTACTTC.